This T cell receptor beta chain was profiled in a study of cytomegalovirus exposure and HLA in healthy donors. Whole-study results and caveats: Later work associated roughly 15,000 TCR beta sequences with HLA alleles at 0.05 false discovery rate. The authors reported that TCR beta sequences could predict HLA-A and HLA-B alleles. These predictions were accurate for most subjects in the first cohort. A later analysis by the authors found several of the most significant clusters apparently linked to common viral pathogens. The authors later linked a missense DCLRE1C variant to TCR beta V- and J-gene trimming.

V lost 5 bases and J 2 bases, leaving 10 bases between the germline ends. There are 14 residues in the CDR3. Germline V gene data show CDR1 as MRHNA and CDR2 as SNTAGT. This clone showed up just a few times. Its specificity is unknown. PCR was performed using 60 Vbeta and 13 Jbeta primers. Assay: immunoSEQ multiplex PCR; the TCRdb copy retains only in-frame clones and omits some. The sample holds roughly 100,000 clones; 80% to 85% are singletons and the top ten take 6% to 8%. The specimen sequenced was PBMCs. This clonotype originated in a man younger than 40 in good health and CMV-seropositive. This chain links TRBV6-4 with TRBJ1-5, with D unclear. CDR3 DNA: TGTGCCAGCAGTAGCACGAGGGGCAATCAGCCCCAGCATTTT. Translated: CASSSTRGNQPQHF.